This TCR beta chain appears in the sequencing data of a study of T cell responses to AZD1222 COVID-19 vaccine. V lost 3 bases, J lost 4 bases, and 3 bases stayed unmatched. Germline values: CDR1 MNHEY, CDR2 SMNVEV (reference sequence). This CDR3 comprises 14 residues. Assay: immunoSEQ multiplex PCR; the TCRdb copy retains only in-frame clones and omits some. This sample has about 90,000 clones, with roughly 90% found just once. The V gene is TRBV27, the J gene TRBJ2-1; 7 nucleotides line up with TRBD2. This sequence was found in an adult who received the AZD1222 COVID-19 vaccine. Sequenced here: peripheral blood, sampled 28 days after the second AZD1222 dose. The CDR3 DNA reads as TGTGCCAGCAGTTTGGGAGCGGGGTACAATGAGCAGTTCTTC. Encoded protein: CASSLGAGYNEQFF.